A single sample is the source of the 28 T cell receptor beta chains below, sequenced in a study of cytomegalovirus exposure and HLA in healthy donors. 13 Jbeta primers and 60 Vbeta primers were used for the PCR. Libraries were prepared by immunoSEQ multiplex PCR; TCRdb keeps only in-frame clonotypes and omits some of them. The sample lists under 90,000 clones, roughly 74% occurring once. The sample was PBMCs. Every receptor here comes from a man aged 35-49 years in good health and CMV-seronegative.

This clone was recorded at least ten times. The J gene is TRBJ2-2, the V gene TRBV4-1; 8 positions match TRBD2. The CDR3 is 20 residues long. V shed 3 bases and J 4 bases; nucleotides not matched to a gene: 19. Germline V gene sequence: CDR1 MGHRA, CDR2 YSYEKL. CDR3 in amino acids: CASSQTDSGIIRVGTGELFF. In DNA form, the CDR3 reads TGCGCCAGCAGCCAGACCGATAGCGGGATAATACGAGTGGGCACCGGGGAGCTGTTTTTT.

This clone was counted a few times. This rearrangement joins TRBV6-5 to TRBJ2-7; 9 bases fit TRBD1. V dropped 2 bases and J dropped 7; count of bases not matched to a gene: 9. Germline values: CDR1 MNHEY, CDR2 SVGAGI. The CDR3 is 15 residues long. The CDR3 sequence is CASSYGWGQGEEQYF. As DNA, the CDR3 is TGTGCCAGCAGTTACGGATGGGGACAGGGTGAAGAGCAGTACTTC.

In DNA, the CDR3 is TGTGCCAGCAGTTACGACAGGACCCATGAGCAGTTCTTC. Protein sequence: CASSYDRTHEQFF. The chain employs TRBV6-5 and TRBJ2-1; D might be TRBD1 (6 bases). The CDR3 contains 13 residues. The V and J ends lost 2 bases and 8 bases respectively, with 10 bases between them. Germline V gene lookup returns CDR1 MNHEY and CDR2 SVGAGI.

This rearrangement joins TRBV5-4 to TRBJ1-1; D might be TRBD1 (5 bases). The ends were cut back, 4 bases at V and 0 bases at J, with 10 bases in the middle. Per germline, CDR1 SGHNT and CDR2 YYREEE (reference sequence). CDR3 size: 14 residues. The CDR3 spells CASSRDSLNTEAFF. Written as DNA, the CDR3 is TGTGCCAGCAGCAGAGACAGCCTGAACACTGAAGCTTTCTTT.

This clone was recorded only once. The chain employs TRBV6-1 and TRBJ2-7, with no clear D. Germline V gives CDR1 MNHNS, CDR2 SASEGT. This CDR3 has 14 amino acids. The V gene lost 10 bases and the J gene lost 0 bases, with 16 bases spanning the gap. CDR3 sequence reads: CATPTAEDSYEQYF. As DNA, the CDR3 is TGTGCCACCCCAACCGCGGAAGACTCCTACGAGCAGTACTTC.

Points on this clone: Other DNA variants within this sample encode the same CDR3. V is TRBV28 and J is TRBJ1-5, with D perhaps matching TRBD1 (5 bases). Per the germline V gene, CDR1 is MDHEN and CDR2 is SYDVKM. There are 12 residues in the CDR3. V was cut by 2 bases and J by 6 bases, with 5 bases left in between. The DNA for the CDR3 is TGTGCCAGCAGTTTACAGGGTCAGCCCCAGCATTTT. Residues: CASSLQGQPQHF. Drawing the rest from reference TRBV28 and TRBJ1-5, the complete variable domain is DVKVTQSSRYLVKRTGEKVFLECVQDMDHENMFWYRQDPGLGLRLIYFSYDVKMKEKGDIPEGYSVSREKKERFSLILESASTNQTSMYLCASSLQGQPQHFGDGTRLSIL.

The chain couples TRBV5-6 to TRBJ1-3; D is unresolved. V lost 2 bases and J lost 8, with 17 bases in between. This CDR3 has 15 residues. The germline V gene has CDR1 SGHDT and CDR2 YYEEEE. The CDR3 here is CASSFIQQGGDTIYF. The CDR3 coding sequence is TGTGCCAGCAGCTTCATACAACAAGGAGGAGACACCATATATTTT.

The chain couples TRBV15 to TRBJ2-3; perhaps TRBD1 as D (6 bases). The V end was cut by 2 bases, the J end by 2 bases, with 17 bases between. Germline V CDR1 and CDR2: LNHNV, YYDKDF (reference sequence). The CDR3 has 17 residues. The CDR3: CATSRPWTVISTDTQYF. CDR3 nucleotide sequence: TGTGCCACCAGCAGACCTTGGACAGTCATCTCCACAGATACGCAGTATTTT.

This clone turned up a few times. The gene calls are TRBV30 and TRBJ2-1, with TRBD2 matching over 9 bases. Germline CDR1 and CDR2: GTSNPN and SVGIG (reference sequence). Germline trimming cut 5 bases from V and 5 bases from J; bases unmatched to any gene: 10. The CDR3 runs to 15 residues. CDR3 in DNA: TGTGCCTGGCCCGGTGTTTGCGGGAGGGACAATGAGCAGTTCTTC. Its protein product is CAWPGVCGRDNEQFF.

This chain uses TRBV6-6 with TRBJ2-5; D is perhaps TRBD2 (5 bases). The germline CDR1 and CDR2 sequences are MNHNY and SVGAGI (reference sequence). The CDR3 consists of 15 residues. Trimming removed 2 bases at V and 7 bases at J, with 17 bases between. The CDR3 DNA is TGTGCCAGCAGTTACATGGAGGTGGGATCGCGGACCCAGTACTTC. The encoded protein is CASSYMEVGSRTQYF.

A single count supports this clone. The chain is built from TRBV4-1 and TRBJ1-1, with 8 bases fitting TRBD1. The V and J ends lost 3 bases and 4 bases, in that order; junction bases with no gene match: 7. This CDR3 is 15 amino acids long. Germline V lookup: CDR1 MGHRA, CDR2 YSYEKL. This chain's CDR3 is CASSHPATGGTEAFF. The CDR3 bases are TGCGCCAGCAGCCACCCCGCTACAGGGGGCACTGAAGCTTTCTTT.

This clone was observed a few times. The chain has TRBV5-1 and TRBJ1-5; 8 bases fit TRBD1. This CDR3 is 14 amino acids long. The V gene end was trimmed by 3 bases and the J gene end by 2 bases; junction bases not matched to a gene: 1. Germline-derived CDR1 and CDR2 are SGHRS and YFSETQ. CDR3 in DNA: TGCGCCAGCAGCTCGGGACAGGGCAATCAGCCCCAGCATTTT. Amino acid sequence: CASSSGQGNQPQHF.

The chain couples TRBV4-2 to TRBJ2-7; D gene unclear. The germline CDR1 and CDR2 sequences are LGHNA and YNFKEQ. The CDR3 spans 11 residues. Between the trimmed V and J ends, which lost 5 bases and 4 bases, there was a span of 6 bases. The CDR3 reads CASSSRYEQYF. The DNA for the CDR3 is TGTGCCAGCAGCTCGCGATACGAGCAGTACTTC.

Only one count was recorded for this clone. The rearrangement uses TRBV6-1 and TRBJ2-7, with D possibly matching TRBD2 (6 bases). Per germline, CDR1 MNHNS and CDR2 SASEGT. There are 13 residues in the CDR3. Between the trimmed V and J ends, which lost 3 bases and 12 bases, there was a span of 18 bases. This CDR3 reads CASSEIGPGLRYF. CDR3 in DNA: TGTGCCAGCAGTGAGATAGGTCCGGGACTTCGGTACTTC.

This clone was seen more than once but under ten times. The chain employs TRBV13 and TRBJ1-2; 8 nucleotides match TRBD1. Trimming took 3 bases from V and 6 from J; bases not matched to a gene: 6. The CDR3 spans 14 residues. Germline assignment: CDR1 PRHDT and CDR2 FYEKMQ (reference sequence). The CDR3: CASSLWTGNHGYTF. The CDR3 nucleotides are TGTGCCAGCAGCTTGTGGACAGGGAACCATGGCTACACCTTC.

This chain links TRBV5-1 with TRBJ2-7, with a possible D match to TRBD1 (6 bases). Trimming shortened V by 3 bases and J by 0 bases, and 16 bases separated the two germline ends. CDR3 size: 16 residues. Germline CDR1 and CDR2: SGHRS and YFSETQ. DNA of the CDR3: TGCGCCAGCAGCTCTGGGGTCTACAGGGCCTCCTACGAGCAGTACTTC. The encoded protein is CASSSGVYRASYEQYF. Full variable domain (rest looked up from reference TRBV5-1 and TRBJ2-7): KAGVTQTPRYLIKTRGQQVTLSCSPISGHRSVSWYQQTPGQGLQFLFEYFSETQRNKGNFPGRFSGRQFSNSRSEMNVSTLELGDSALYLCASSSGVYRASYEQYFGPGTRLTVT.

The count of this clone is one. The chain combines TRBV13 with TRBJ2-3; TRBD1 might be the D (6 bases). V lost 2 bases to trimming and J lost 2 bases, with 8 bases between them. The CDR3 loop spans 14 amino acids. Germline V CDR1 and CDR2: PRHDT, FYEKMQ (reference sequence). The CDR3 loop is CASSLRTATDTQYF. In nucleotides, the CDR3 is TGTGCCAGCAGCTTACGGACAGCCACAGATACGCAGTATTTT.

The rearrangement uses TRBV28 and TRBJ2-7; D possibly corresponds to TRBD2 (6 bases). V gave up 3 bases and J gave up 2 bases, with 8 bases separating them. The CDR3 spans 13 residues. The germline V gene encodes CDR1 MDHEN and CDR2 SYDVKM. Here the CDR3 DNA reads TGTGCCAGCAGTTTTGCGGGGACCTACGAGCAGTACTTC. Translating it yields CASSFAGTYEQYF.

The chain combines TRBV11-3 with TRBJ1-1, with 8 bases lining up with TRBD1. Germline V gene data show CDR1 as SGHNT and CDR2 as YENEEA. The CDR3 length is 16 residues. V gave up 4 bases and J gave up 4 bases; unmatched junction bases: 11. The CDR3 coding sequence is TGTGCCAGCAGCTCCTTCAGGGGGCAAAGAGTCACTGAAGCTTTCTTT. Protein sequence: CASSSFRGQRVTEAFF.

This chain links TRBV18 with TRBJ1-5; TRBD1 matches at 10 bases. This CDR3 spans 16 amino acids. V dropped 1 base and J dropped 9; count of bases not matched to a gene: 9. CDR1 is KGHSH, CDR2 LQKENI, per germline. This CDR3 is CASSPQGTGAIRPQHF. The CDR3, as DNA: TGTGCCAGCTCACCACAGGGGACAGGGGCCATCAGGCCCCAGCATTTT.

The CDR3 spells CASSLALLRASRGTEAFF. In DNA, the CDR3 is TGTGCCAGCAGCTTAGCGCTCCTCAGGGCGTCGAGAGGAACTGAAGCTTTCTTT. The gene calls are TRBV7-9 and TRBJ1-1, with D possibly matching TRBD1 (5 bases). This CDR3 is built from 18 residues. The germline gives CDR1 SEHNR, CDR2 FQNEAQ (reference sequence). V shed 0 bases and J shed 5 bases, with 22 bases lying between them.

This rearrangement joins TRBV28 to TRBJ1-1; TRBD1 is a possible D gene (5 bases). Germline values: CDR1 MDHEN, CDR2 SYDVKM. The CDR3 runs to 12 residues. Trimming took off 2 bases at V and 10 bases at J, with 11 bases between the two ends. For the CDR3, the DNA is TGTGCCAGCAGTTTAGGGGCAGGGTCAGCTTTCTTT. Encoded protein: CASSLGAGSAFF.

This chain uses TRBV7-2 with TRBJ2-3; 9 bases are a match to TRBD2. The CDR3 has 16 amino acids. After removal of 3 bases from V and 3 bases from J, the junction contained 7 bases not matched to a gene. Germline CDR1 reads SGHTA; CDR2 reads FQGNSA. The CDR3, as DNA: TGTGCCAGCAGCTTTTTAAGCGGGGGGTGGACAGATACGCAGTATTTT. It codes for CASSFLSGGWTDTQYF.

The chain links TRBV6-1 to TRBJ1-1; D call uncertain. This CDR3 comprises 14 residues. Trimming pared 3 bases from V and 2 bases from J, leaving 10 bases between. In germline, CDR1 is MNHNS, CDR2 SASEGT. CDR3 amino acids: CASSESGGNTEAFF. As DNA, the CDR3 is TGTGCCAGCAGTGAGTCCGGAGGTAACACTGAAGCTTTCTTT.

This chain connects TRBV6-6 to TRBJ2-1; the D gene is possibly TRBD1 (6 bases). With 2 bases removed from V and 2 bases from J, the gap between germline ends came to 10 bases. The CDR3 extends over 15 amino acids. From germline, CDR1 is MNHNY and CDR2 SVGAGI (reference sequence). In DNA form, the CDR3 reads TGTGCCAGCAGTTACCAGGGGAGCCCCTACAATGAGCAGTTCTTC. Protein: CASSYQGSPYNEQFF.

V usage is TRBV10-2 and J usage is TRBJ1-3; D is unclear. Trimming left V 6 bases short and J 0 bases short, with 9 bases between. The CDR3 runs to 14 residues. Germline V gene sequence: CDR1 WSHSY, CDR2 SAAADI. As DNA, the CDR3 is TGCGCCAGCAGCGTGGGGAGCTCTGGAAACACCATATATTTT. This codes for CASSVGSSGNTIYF.

This sequence joins TRBV5-1 and TRBJ2-3; D is possibly TRBD2 (6 bases). The V and J ends lost 1 base and 4 bases respectively, with 13 bases between them. The CDR3 spans 15 residues. CDR1 is SGHRS, CDR2 YFSETQ, per germline. CDR3 residues: CASSLIRESADTQYF. The CDR3 DNA reads TGCGCCAGCAGCTTGATACGGGAGTCCGCAGATACGCAGTATTTT.

The J gene is TRBJ2-1, the V gene TRBV15; D is perhaps TRBD1 (5 bases). The CDR3 covers 16 residues. Per germline, CDR1 LNHNV and CDR2 YYDKDF (reference sequence). V shed 8 bases and J shed 8 bases, with 25 bases lying between them. The CDR3 coding sequence is TGTGCCACCCAAAGCATGGGGCAGGGTGTAATCGATGAGCAGTTCTTC. Its translation is CATQSMGQGVIDEQFF. Full variable domain (outside the CDR3, taken from reference TRBV15 and TRBJ2-1): DAMVIQNPRYQVTQFGKPVTLSCSQTLNHNVMYWYQQKSSQAPKLLFHYYDKDFNNEADTPDNFQSRRPNTSFCFLDIRSPGLGDTAMYLCATQSMGQGVIDEQFFGPGTRLTVL.